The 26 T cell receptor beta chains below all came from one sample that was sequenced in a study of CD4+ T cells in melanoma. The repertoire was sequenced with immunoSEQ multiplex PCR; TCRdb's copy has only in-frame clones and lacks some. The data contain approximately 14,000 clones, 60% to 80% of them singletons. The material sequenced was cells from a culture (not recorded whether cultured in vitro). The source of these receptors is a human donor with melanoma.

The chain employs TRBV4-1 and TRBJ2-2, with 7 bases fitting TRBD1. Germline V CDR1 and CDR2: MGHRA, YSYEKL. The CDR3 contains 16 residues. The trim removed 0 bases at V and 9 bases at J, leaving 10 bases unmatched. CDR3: CASSQELGQRRRELFF. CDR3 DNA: TGCGCCAGCAGCCAAGAACTGGGACAGCGGCGCCGGGAGCTGTTTTTT.

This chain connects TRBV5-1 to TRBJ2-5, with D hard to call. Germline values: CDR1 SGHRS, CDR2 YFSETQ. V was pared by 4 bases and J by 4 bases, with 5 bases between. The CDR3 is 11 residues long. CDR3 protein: CASSLLETQYF. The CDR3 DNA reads TGCGCCAGCAGCCTATTAGAGACCCAGTACTTC.

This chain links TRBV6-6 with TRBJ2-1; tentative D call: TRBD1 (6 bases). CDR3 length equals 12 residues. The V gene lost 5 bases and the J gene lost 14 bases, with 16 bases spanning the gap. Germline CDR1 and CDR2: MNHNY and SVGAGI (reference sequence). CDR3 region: CASSLPRGIEFF. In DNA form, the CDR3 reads TGTGCCAGCAGTCTCCCTAGGGGGATCGAGTTCTTC.

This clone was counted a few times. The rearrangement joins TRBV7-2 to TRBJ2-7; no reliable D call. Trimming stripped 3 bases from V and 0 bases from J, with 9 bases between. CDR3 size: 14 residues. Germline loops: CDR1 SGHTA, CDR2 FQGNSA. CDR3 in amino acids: CASSLPAVSYEQYF. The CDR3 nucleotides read TGTGCCAGCAGCTTGCCCGCCGTCTCCTACGAGCAGTACTTC.

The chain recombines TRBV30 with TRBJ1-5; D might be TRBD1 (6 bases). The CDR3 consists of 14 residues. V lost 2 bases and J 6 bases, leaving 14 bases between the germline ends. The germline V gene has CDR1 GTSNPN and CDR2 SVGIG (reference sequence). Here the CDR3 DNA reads TGTGCCTGGAGTCAGGGGACCGCGGGTCAGCCCCAGCATTTT. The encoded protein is CAWSQGTAGQPQHF. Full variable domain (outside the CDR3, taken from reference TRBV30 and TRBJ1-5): SQTIHQWPATLVQPVGSPLSLECTVEGTSNPNLYWYRQAAGRGLQLLFYSVGIGQISSEVPQNLSASRPQDRQFILSSKKLLLSDSGFYLCAWSQGTAGQPQHFGDGTRLSIL.

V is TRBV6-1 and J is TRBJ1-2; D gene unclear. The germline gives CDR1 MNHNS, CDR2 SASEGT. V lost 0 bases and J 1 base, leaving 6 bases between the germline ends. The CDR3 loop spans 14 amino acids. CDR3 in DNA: TGTGCCAGCAGTGAAGCTGGCAGTAACTATGGCTACACCTTC. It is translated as CASSEAGSNYGYTF.

In nucleotides, the CDR3 is TGCGCCAGCAGCTTTAACGTAAATTCACCCCTCCACTTT. Encoded protein: CASSFNVNSPLHF. The chain carries TRBV5-1 and TRBJ1-6; D unclear. Germline V gene lookup returns CDR1 SGHRS and CDR2 YFSETQ. Between the trimmed V and J ends, which lost 2 bases and 7 bases, there was a span of 7 bases. The CDR3 has 13 residues.

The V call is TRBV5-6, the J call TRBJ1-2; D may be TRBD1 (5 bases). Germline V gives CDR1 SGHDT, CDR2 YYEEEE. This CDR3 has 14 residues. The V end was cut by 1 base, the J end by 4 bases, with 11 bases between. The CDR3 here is CASSLTGIIYGYTF. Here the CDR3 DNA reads TGTGCCAGCAGCTTGACAGGAATAATCTATGGCTACACCTTC.

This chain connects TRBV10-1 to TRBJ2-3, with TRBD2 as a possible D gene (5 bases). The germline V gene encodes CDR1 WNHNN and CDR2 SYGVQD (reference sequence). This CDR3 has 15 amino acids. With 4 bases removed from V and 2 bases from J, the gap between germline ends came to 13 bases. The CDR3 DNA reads TGCGCCAGCAGTGTGGACTCCCTTACCACAGATACGCAGTATTTT. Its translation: CASSVDSLTTDTQYF.

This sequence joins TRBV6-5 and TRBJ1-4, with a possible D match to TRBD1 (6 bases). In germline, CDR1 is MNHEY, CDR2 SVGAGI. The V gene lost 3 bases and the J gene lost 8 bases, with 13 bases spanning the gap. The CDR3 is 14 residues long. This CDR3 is CASSYGQTREKLFF. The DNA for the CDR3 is TGTGCCAGCAGTTATGGACAGACTAGGGAAAAACTGTTTTTT.

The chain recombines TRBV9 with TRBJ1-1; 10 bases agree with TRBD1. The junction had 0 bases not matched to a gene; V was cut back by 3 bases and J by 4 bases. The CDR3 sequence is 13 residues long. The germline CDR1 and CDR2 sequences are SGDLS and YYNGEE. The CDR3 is CASSGTGGTEAFF. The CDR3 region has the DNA TGTGCCAGCAGCGGGACAGGGGGCACTGAAGCTTTCTTT.

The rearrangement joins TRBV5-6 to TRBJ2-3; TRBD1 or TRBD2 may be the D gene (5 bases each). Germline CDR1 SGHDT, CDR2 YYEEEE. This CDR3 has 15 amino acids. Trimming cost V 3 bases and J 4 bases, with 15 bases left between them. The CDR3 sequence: CASSSGTGVADTQYF. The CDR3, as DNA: TGTGCCAGCAGCTCCGGGACGGGTGTGGCAGATACGCAGTATTTT.

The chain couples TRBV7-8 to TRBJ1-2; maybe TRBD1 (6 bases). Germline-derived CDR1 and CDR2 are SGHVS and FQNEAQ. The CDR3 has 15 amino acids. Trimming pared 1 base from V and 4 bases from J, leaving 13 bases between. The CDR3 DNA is TGTGCCAGCAGCTTAGTCCTCGGGGGCTCCTATGGCTACACCTTC. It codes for CASSLVLGGSYGYTF.

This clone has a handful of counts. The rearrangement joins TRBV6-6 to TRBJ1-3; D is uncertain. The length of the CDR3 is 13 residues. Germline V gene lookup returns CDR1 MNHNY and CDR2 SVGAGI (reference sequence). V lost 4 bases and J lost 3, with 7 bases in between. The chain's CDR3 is CASSLVGGNTIYF. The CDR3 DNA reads TGTGCCAGCAGTTTAGTCGGTGGAAACACCATATATTTT.

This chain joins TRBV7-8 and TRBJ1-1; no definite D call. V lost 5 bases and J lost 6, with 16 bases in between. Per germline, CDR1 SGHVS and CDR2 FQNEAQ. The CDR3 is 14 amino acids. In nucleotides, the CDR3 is TGTGCCAGCAGCCTATTGTCGGTAGGCGCTGAAGCTTTCTTT. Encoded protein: CASSLLSVGAEAFF.

The CDR3 loop is CASSIRTGYGYTF. The DNA for the CDR3 is TGTGCCAGTAGTATCCGGACAGGGTATGGCTACACCTTC. V usage is TRBV19 and J usage is TRBJ1-2, with 8 bases matching TRBD1. This CDR3 has 13 residues. The junction had 2 bases not matched to a gene; V was cut back by 3 bases and J by 5 bases. Germline V gives CDR1 LNHDA, CDR2 SQIVND (reference sequence).

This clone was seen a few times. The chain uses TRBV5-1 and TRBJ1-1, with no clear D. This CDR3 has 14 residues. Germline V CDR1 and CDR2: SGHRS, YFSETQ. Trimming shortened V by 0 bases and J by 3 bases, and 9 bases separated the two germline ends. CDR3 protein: CASSLDSEDTEAFF. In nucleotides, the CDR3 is TGCGCCAGCAGCTTGGATTCGGAGGACACTGAAGCTTTCTTT.

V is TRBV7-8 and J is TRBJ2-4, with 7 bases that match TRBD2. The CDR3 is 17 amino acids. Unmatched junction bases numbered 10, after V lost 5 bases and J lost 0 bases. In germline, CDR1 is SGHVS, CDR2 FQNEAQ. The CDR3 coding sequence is TGTGCCAGCAGCCCGCGGGGGATCCTCCTAGCCAAAAACATTCAGTACTTC. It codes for CASSPRGILLAKNIQYF.

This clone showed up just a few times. The CDR3 DNA reads TGCGCCAGCCTCCACCGACAGGAGGGGCTTCGTAATGAAAAACTGTTTTTT. Translated, it gives CASLHRQEGLRNEKLFF. This sequence joins TRBV23-1 and TRBJ1-4, with D perhaps TRBD1 (6 bases). TRBV23-1 is assigned to the ORF class and has an uncertain function. Trimming removed 8 bases from V and 4 bases from J, with 23 bases in between. This CDR3 comprises 17 residues.

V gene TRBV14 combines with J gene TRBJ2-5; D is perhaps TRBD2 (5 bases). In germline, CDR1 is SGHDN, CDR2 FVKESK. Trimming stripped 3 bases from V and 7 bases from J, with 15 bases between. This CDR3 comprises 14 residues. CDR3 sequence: CASSQGLSRGTQYF. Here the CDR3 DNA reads TGTGCCAGCAGCCAGGGATTATCACGGGGGACCCAGTACTTC.

CDR3 nucleotides: TGTGCCAGCAGCGCAGGGATCACTAATGAAAAACTGTTTTTT. Protein sequence: CASSAGITNEKLFF. The genes are TRBV9 and TRBJ1-4; maybe TRBD1 (5 bases). V was shortened by 3 bases and J by 2 bases, with 8 bases between the two germline ends. CDR3 length equals 14 residues. The germline V gene encodes CDR1 SGDLS and CDR2 YYNGEE.

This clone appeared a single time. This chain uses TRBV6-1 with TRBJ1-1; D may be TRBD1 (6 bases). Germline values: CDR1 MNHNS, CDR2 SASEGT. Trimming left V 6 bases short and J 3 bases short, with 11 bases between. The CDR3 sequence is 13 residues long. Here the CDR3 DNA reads TGTGCCAGCAGGTGGGAGGGGGACACTGAAGCTTTCTTT. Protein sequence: CASRWEGDTEAFF.

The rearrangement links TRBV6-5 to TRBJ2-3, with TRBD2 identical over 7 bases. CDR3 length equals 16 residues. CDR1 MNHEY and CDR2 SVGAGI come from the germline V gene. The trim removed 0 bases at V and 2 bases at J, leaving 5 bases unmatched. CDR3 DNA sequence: TGTGCCAGCAGTTACTCGCTGGGGAGGGTCACAGATACGCAGTATTTT. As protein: CASSYSLGRVTDTQYF.

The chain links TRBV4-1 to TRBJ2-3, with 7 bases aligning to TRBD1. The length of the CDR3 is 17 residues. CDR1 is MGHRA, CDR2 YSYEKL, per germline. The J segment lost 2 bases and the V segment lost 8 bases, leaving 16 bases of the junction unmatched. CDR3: CASSDVMRGRHTDTQYF. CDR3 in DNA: TGCGCCAGCTCGGACGTTATGAGGGGGCGCCACACAGATACGCAGTATTTT.

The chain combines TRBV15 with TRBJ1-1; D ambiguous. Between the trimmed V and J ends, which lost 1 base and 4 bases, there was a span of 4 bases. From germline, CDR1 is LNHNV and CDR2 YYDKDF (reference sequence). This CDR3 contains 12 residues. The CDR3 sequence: CATSRVTTEAFF. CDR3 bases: TGTGCCACCAGCAGAGTAACCACTGAAGCTTTCTTT. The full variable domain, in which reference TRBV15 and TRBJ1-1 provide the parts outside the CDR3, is DAMVIQNPRYQVTQFGKPVTLSCSQTLNHNVMYWYQQKSSQAPKLLFHYYDKDFNNEADTPDNFQSRRPNTSFCFLDIRSPGLGDTAMYLCATSRVTTEAFFGQGTRLTVV.

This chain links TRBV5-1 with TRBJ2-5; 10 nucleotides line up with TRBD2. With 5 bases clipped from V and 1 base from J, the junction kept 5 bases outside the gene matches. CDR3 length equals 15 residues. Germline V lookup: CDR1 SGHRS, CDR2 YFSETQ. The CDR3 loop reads CASSLTSGAQETQYF. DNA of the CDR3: TGCGCCAGCAGTCTCACTAGCGGGGCCCAAGAGACCCAGTACTTC.